Below, 2 T cell receptor beta chains from the same sample are listed, as sequenced in a study of tissue T cells after allogeneic stem cell transplantation. Assay used: immunoSEQ multiplex PCR; TCRdb lists only in-frame clones, some missing. The table shows some 22,000 clones, with about 70% occurring only once. Sequenced: blood. The source of these receptors is a female BALB/c mouse in good health. This strain has MHC haplotype H2-d.

With regard to this clone: Gene names are the mouse ones. The read halts 1 residue ahead of the CDR3 end, with the missing end drawn from the germline J gene. V usage is TRBV19 and J usage is TRBJ1-4; D perhaps matches TRBD1 (6 bases). The CDR3 has 13 amino acids. V was cut by 4 bases and J by 3 bases, with 7 bases left in between. Germline values: CDR1 FNHDT, CDR2 SITEND (reference sequence). The part of the CDR3 DNA that was read is TGTGCCAGCAGTGGGACACCCAACGAAAGATTATTT. Amino acids: CASSGTPNERLF. The whole CDR3 region reads CASSGTPNERLFF.

About this clone: Gene and germline names: mouse. The sequenced part of the CDR3 DNA is TGTGCCAGCAGCCAAGAGGACTGGGGGGAAGACACCCAGTAC. Amino acids: CASSQEDWGEDTQY. Given in full, the CDR3 is CASSQEDWGEDTQYF. The rearrangement uses TRBV5 and TRBJ2-5, with 11 bases that match TRBD2. Read coverage stops 1 residue before the CDR3 terminus; the germline J gene supplies the remainder. V lost 0 bases, J lost 4 bases, and 0 bases stayed unmatched. From germline, CDR1 is LGHNA and CDR2 YNLKQL (reference sequence). The length of the CDR3 is 15 residues.